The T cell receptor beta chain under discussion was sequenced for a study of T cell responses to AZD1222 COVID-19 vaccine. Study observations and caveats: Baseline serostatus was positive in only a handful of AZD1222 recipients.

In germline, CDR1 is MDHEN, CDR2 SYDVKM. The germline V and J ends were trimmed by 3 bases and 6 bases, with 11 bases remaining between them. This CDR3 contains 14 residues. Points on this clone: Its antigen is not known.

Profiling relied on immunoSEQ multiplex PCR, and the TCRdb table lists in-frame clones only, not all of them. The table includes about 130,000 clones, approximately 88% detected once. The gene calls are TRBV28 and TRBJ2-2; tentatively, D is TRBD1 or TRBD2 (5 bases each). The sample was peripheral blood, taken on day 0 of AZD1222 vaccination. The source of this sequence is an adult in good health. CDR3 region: CASSFGTPPGELFF. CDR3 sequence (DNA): TGTGCCAGCAGTTTCGGGACCCCCCCCGGGGAGCTGTTTTTT. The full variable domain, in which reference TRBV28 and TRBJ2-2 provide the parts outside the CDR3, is DVKVTQSSRYLVKRTGEKVFLECVQDMDHENMFWYRQDPGLGLRLIYFSYDVKMKEKGDIPEGYSVSREKKERFSLILESASTNQTSMYLCASSFGTPPGELFFGEGSRLTVL.